These 3 T cell receptor beta chains came from one sample sequenced in a study of Ad26.COV2.S vaccination and SARS-CoV-2 variants. Treatment specified: some 20 received Ad26.COV2.S at low or high dose, single or two shots; roughly 5 received placebo; per-sample allocation not given. Sampling took place 63 days after the first vaccine or placebo injection. Only in-frame clones appear in the TCRdb table, and some are missing; sequencing was by immunoSEQ multiplex PCR. The sample has over 300,000 clones; roughly four fifths are singletons. The source was peripheral blood, collected in a trial of Ad26.COV2.S vaccine versus placebo. Receptor source: a person between 18 and 60 years old who received the Ad26.COV2.S COVID-19 vaccine or a placebo.

The rearrangement uses TRBV3-1 (or the pseudogene TRBV3-2) and TRBJ1-2; 7 bases map to TRBD1. This CDR3 region has 12 residues. J gave up 10 bases and V 4 bases, and 6 bases lay outside the gene matches. Germline V gene sequence: CDR1 LGHDT, CDR2 YNNKEL (reference sequence). CDR3 sequence: CASSRDRVDYTF. CDR3 coding DNA: TGTGCCAGCAGCCGAGACAGGGTTGACTACACCTTC.

V is TRBV5-1 and J is TRBJ2-1, with D possibly TRBD1 on 7 matching bases. Trimming cost V 4 bases and J 8 bases, with 16 bases left between them. CDR1 is SGHRS, CDR2 YFSETQ, per germline. This CDR3 is 14 amino acids long. The CDR3 spells CASSRMTGTDEQFF. CDR3 in DNA: TGCGCCAGCAGCAGGATGACAGGGACTGATGAGCAGTTCTTC.

V and J are TRBV6-4 and TRBJ2-3; possible D gene TRBD1, 5 bases. Trimming pared 2 bases from V and 5 bases from J, leaving 11 bases between. CDR1 and CDR2 from the germline V gene are MRHNA and SNTAGT. The CDR3 length is 14 residues. In DNA, the CDR3 is TGTGCCAGCAGTGACGGGCTAGGGGAAGATACGCAGTATTTT. It codes for CASSDGLGEDTQYF.